What follows are 30 T cell receptor beta chains derived from one specimen sequenced in a study of T cell clonality in common variable immunodeficiency. The repertoire was sequenced with immunoSEQ multiplex PCR; TCRdb's copy has only in-frame clones and lacks some. The specimen has fewer than 60,000 clones, none found just once. Input material: peripheral blood mononuclear cells. All receptors derive from a person between 18 and 75 years old in good health.

This clone has ten or more counts. The missing CDR3 end, 3 residues past where the read stops, is filled in from the germline J gene. The chain recombines TRBV5-1 with TRBJ1-2; D is undetermined. Between the trimmed V and J ends, which lost 0 bases and 4 bases, there was a span of 16 bases. Germline V gives CDR1 SGHRS, CDR2 YFSETQ. CDR3 size: 16 residues. The CDR3 loop reads CASSLEFAGDVYGYTF. Incomplete CDR3 DNA: TGCGCCAGCAGCTTGGAGTTTGCGGGTGATGTCTATGGC.

As concerns this clone: A much more abundant neighbour one base away suggests this may be a read error. The read comes to an end 3 residues before the CDR3 does, leaving the germline J gene to fill in the end. The chain joins TRBV2 to TRBJ2-1; D not certain. Germline V gene lookup returns CDR1 SNHLY and CDR2 FYNNEI. The ends were cut back, 4 bases at V and 6 bases at J, with 10 bases in the middle. The CDR3 length is 13 residues. The DNA read from the CDR3 is TGTGCCAGCAGTGCAACAGAGCTCAATGAG. Translated, it gives CASSATELNE. The full CDR3 protein is CASSATELNEQFF.

This clone was seen many times. The sequence runs out 3 residues before the end of the CDR3; the remainder is reconstructed from the germline J gene. The rearrangement joins TRBV7-3 to TRBJ2-2, with 7 bases fitting TRBD2. The V segment lost 5 bases and the J segment 5 bases; nucleotides outside the gene matches: 11. Germline CDR1 reads SGHTA; CDR2 reads FQGTGA. This CDR3 region has 16 residues. The CDR3 reads CASSPGIWGGTGELFF. CDR3 DNA (partial): TGTGCCAGCAGCCCGGGGATATGGGGGGGAACCGGGGAG. Full variable domain (missing parts from reference TRBV7-3 and TRBJ2-2): GAGVSQTPSNKVTEKGKYVELRCDPISGHTALYWYRQSLGQGPEFLIYFQGTGAADDSGLPNDRFFAVRPEGSVSTLKIQRTERGDSAVYLCASSPGIWGGTGELFFGEGSRLTVL.

This clone was found a few times. The junction differs from germline at one of its ends, possibly a read error. The sequence runs out 3 residues before the end of the CDR3; the remainder is reconstructed from the germline J gene. The chain carries TRBV18 and TRBJ1-1; possible D gene TRBD1, 6 bases. The CDR3 loop spans 16 amino acids. Germline lookup yields CDR1 KGHSH and CDR2 LQKENI. CDR3 loop: CASSQTGWGMNIEAFF. CDR3 bases read: TGTGCCAGCTCACAAACAGGGTGGGGCATGAACATTGAA.

This clone appeared many times. Read data end 3 residues before the CDR3 end; the end is taken from the germline J gene. The chain employs TRBV6-1 and TRBJ2-2; 9 nucleotides line up with TRBD2. Trimming took 1 base from V and 3 from J; bases not matched to a gene: 0. This CDR3 comprises 15 residues. From germline, CDR1 is MNHNS and CDR2 SASEGT. The CDR3 protein is CASSEGTSDTGELFF. The CDR3 bases that were read are TGTGCCAGCAGTGAAGGGACTAGCGACACCGGGGAG.

This clone has a count of ten or more. The read stops 3 residues short of the end of the CDR3; the missing end is completed from the germline J gene. The V and J genes are TRBV4-1 and TRBJ1-5; 7 bases are a match to TRBD1. CDR3 length equals 16 residues. CDR1 and CDR2 from the germline V gene are MGHRA and YSYEKL. J lost 2 bases, V lost 1 base, and 5 bases had no gene match. CDR3 amino acids: CASSQARTGRNQPQHF. The DNA read from the CDR3 is TGCGCCAGCAGCCAAGCCCGGACAGGTCGCAATCAGCCC.

In its sample, this clone was seen many times. The DNA ends 3 residues before the CDR3 does, and the rest of the CDR3 is filled in from the germline J gene. V usage is TRBV29-1 and J usage is TRBJ2-1, with 8 positions matching TRBD2. The CDR3 length is 14 residues. The V and J ends lost 3 bases and 3 bases, in that order; junction bases with no gene match: 4. Germline V CDR1 and CDR2: SQVTM, ANQGSEA. CDR3 DNA, as far as it was read: TGCAGCGTTGACCGCAGCGGGGGCTACAATGAG. Residues: CSVDRSGGYNE. From start to end, the CDR3 is CSVDRSGGYNEQFF.

Ten or more counts support this clone. The observed sequence ends 3 residues before the CDR3 terminus, with the missing tail filled in from the germline J gene. The V call is TRBV12-3 or TRBV12-4, the J call TRBJ2-7, with 7 positions matching TRBD2. This CDR3 region has 15 residues. The V gene end was trimmed by 2 bases and the J gene end by 6 bases; junction bases not matched to a gene: 10. CDR3 residues: CASSLLPSGSTEQYF. CDR3 bases read: TGTGCCAGCAGTTTACTTCCTAGCGGTAGCACCGAG.

About this clone: The sequence runs out 3 residues before the end of the CDR3; the remainder is reconstructed from the germline J gene. V gene TRBV7-2 combines with J gene TRBJ1-2; D gene ambiguous. The V end lost 3 bases, the J end lost 2 bases, and 7 bases lay between the germline ends. Germline loops: CDR1 SGHTA, CDR2 FQGNSA. The CDR3 is 13 amino acids. This CDR3 reads CASSFQANYGYTF. Incomplete CDR3 DNA: TGTGCCAGCAGCTTCCAGGCCAACTATGGC.

Relative to its sample, this clone is medium-sized. The missing CDR3 end, 3 residues past where the read stops, is filled in from the germline J gene. J is TRBJ2-2 and V is TRBV20-1; 10 bases are a match to TRBD2. The germline gives CDR1 DFQATT, CDR2 SNEGSKA (reference sequence). The CDR3 is made up of 14 amino acids. The ends lost 2 bases at V and 3 bases at J; junction bases unmatched: 0. The chain's CDR3 is CSARLAGDTGELFF. The covered CDR3 bases are TGCAGTGCTAGACTAGCGGGAGACACCGGGGAG.

This clone was detected many times. The read terminates 3 residues before the CDR3 end, so the remaining end is supplied by the germline J gene. This sequence joins TRBV28 and TRBJ2-1; 7 bases match TRBD1. Unmatched junction bases numbered 6, after V lost 4 bases and J lost 3 bases. CDR1 and CDR2 from the germline V gene are MDHEN and SYDVKM. This CDR3 has 15 residues. The CDR3 sequence is CASSSAGTDYNEQFF. CDR3 bases read: TGTGCCAGCAGTTCCGCCGGGACAGACTACAATGAG.

Ten or more counts support this clone. The CDR3 extends 3 residues past the end of the read, so its final part is completed from the germline J gene. The V call is TRBV30, the J call TRBJ2-2, with 8 nucleotides matching TRBD1. This CDR3 is 14 amino acids long. Germline CDR1 is GTSNPN and CDR2 is SVGIG (reference sequence). The V and J ends lost 7 bases and 6 bases, in that order; junction bases with no gene match: 10. The CDR3 bases that were read are TGTGCCTCGACTGGGACAGGCCGATCCGGGGAG. Its protein product is CASTGTGRSGE. Given in full, the CDR3 is CASTGTGRSGELFF.

This clone was counted at least ten times. The read gets to within 3 residues of the CDR3 end, and the germline J gene fills in the rest. The chain employs TRBV30 and TRBJ1-5; D perhaps matches TRBD1 (5 bases). The CDR3 covers 14 residues. CDR1 GTSNPN and CDR2 SVGIG come from the germline V gene (reference sequence). Trimming took off 0 bases at V and 5 bases at J, with 11 bases between the two ends. The sequenced part of the CDR3 DNA is TGTGCCTGGAGTGTACCCGGGGGAGATCAGCCC. This encodes CAWSVPGGDQP. The CDR3 in its entirety is CAWSVPGGDQPQHF.

This clone was counted ten times or more. A much larger clone sits a single nucleotide away, making a read error possible. The CDR3 end lies 3 residues beyond the end of the read and is filled in from the germline J gene. The rearrangement joins TRBV5-1 to TRBJ2-2; the D gene is possibly TRBD1 (6 bases). This CDR3 has 16 amino acids. CDR1 and CDR2 from the germline V gene are SGHRS and YFSETQ. CDR3 amino acids: CASSLGNRAGANVLFF. The covered CDR3 bases are TGCGCCAGCAGCTTGGGGAACAGGGCTGGGGCCAACGTG.

At least ten counts were recorded for this clone. The read ends 3 residues before the CDR3 terminus; that terminus is restored from the germline J gene. The chain links TRBV20-1 to TRBJ2-7; possibly TRBD1 for D (5 bases). This CDR3 is built from 11 residues. The germline CDR1 and CDR2 sequences are DFQATT and SNEGSKA (reference sequence). Trimming took 7 bases from V and 5 from J, leaving 12 bases between them. Partial CDR3 DNA: TGCAGTGTATACAGGTCCCACGAG. Its translation is CSVYRSHE. The entire CDR3 reads CSVYRSHEQYF.

This clone was detected many times. The sequenced fragment ends 3 residues before the CDR3 boundary, so the rest is inferred from the germline J gene. The gene calls are TRBV18 and TRBJ2-3; TRBD1 aligns across 8 bases. The CDR3 loop spans 16 amino acids. Trimming took 2 bases from V and 3 from J; bases not matched to a gene: 7. The germline V gene has CDR1 KGHSH and CDR2 LQKENI. CDR3 protein: CASSPGQGVVTDTQYF. The part of the CDR3 DNA that was read is TGTGCCAGCTCACCAGGACAGGGTGTGGTGACAGATACG.

At least ten counts were recorded for this clone. The sequence runs out 3 residues before the end of the CDR3; the remainder is reconstructed from the germline J gene. The V call is TRBV5-1, the J call TRBJ2-2; tentatively, D is TRBD1 (6 bases). Germline V gene lookup returns CDR1 SGHRS and CDR2 YFSETQ. The V end lost 4 bases, the J end lost 0 bases, and 13 bases lay between the germline ends. There are 16 residues in the CDR3. The CDR3 bases that were read are TGCGCCAGCAGCCTGGGGGACATTCCGAACACCGGGGAG. Protein product: CASSLGDIPNTGE. The CDR3, in full, reads CASSLGDIPNTGELFF.

This clone was counted a few times. From the germline J gene comes the end of the CDR3, since the read stops 3 residues before it. The V call is TRBV6-1, the J call TRBJ1-1; 7 bases align to TRBD1. This CDR3 is built from 18 residues. Germline CDR1 reads MNHNS; CDR2 reads SASEGT. Trimming cost V 2 bases and J 5 bases; bases outside gene matches: 17. The CDR3 sequence is CASSERGQLTGIGTEAFF. The CDR3 DNA, read in part, is TGTGCCAGCAGTGAAAGGGGACAGCTTACGGGAATTGGTACTGAA.

This clone was detected many times. From the germline J gene comes the end of the CDR3, since the read stops 3 residues before it. V is TRBV2 and J is TRBJ1-5; 7 bases are a match to TRBD1. V was pared by 4 bases and J by 0 bases, with 3 bases of the junction left unmatched. Germline V CDR1 and CDR2: SNHLY, FYNNEI. This CDR3 comprises 15 residues. The sequenced CDR3 bases are TGTGCCAGCAGTGTACAGGGGAATAGCAATCAGCCC. Amino acids: CASSVQGNSNQP. The entire CDR3 is CASSVQGNSNQPQHF.

In its sample, this clone was seen many times. Sequencing ends 3 residues short of the CDR3 end; the germline J gene provides the rest. The chain couples TRBV5-1 to TRBJ1-6; weak D call: TRBD1 (6 bases). CDR1 and CDR2 (germline): SGHRS, YFSETQ. Trimming took off 9 bases at V and 5 bases at J, with 18 bases between the two ends. The CDR3 contains 15 residues. The DNA read from the CDR3 is TGCGCCACCTCGTTGAGGGGGAGGGATAATTCACCC. It specifies CATSLRGRDNSP. The entire CDR3 sequence reads CATSLRGRDNSPLHF.

Many counts were recorded for this clone. The read ends 3 residues shy of where the CDR3 ends; the end is completed using the germline J gene. This chain uses TRBV20-1 with TRBJ1-1; TRBD1 agrees at 9 bases. Germline-derived CDR1 and CDR2 are DFQATT and SNEGSKA (reference sequence). CDR3 length: 16 amino acids. J was trimmed by 6 bases and V by 6 bases; bases with no gene match: 17. The CDR3 spells CSARHPRTGAGAEAFF. CDR3 bases read: TGCAGTGCAAGACACCCGAGGACAGGGGCAGGGGCTGAA.

This clone was seen repeatedly, ten times or more. Read coverage stops 3 residues before the CDR3 terminus; the germline J gene supplies the remainder. The J gene is TRBJ1-2, the V gene TRBV13; D perhaps matches TRBD1 (5 bases). The CDR3 has 14 residues. V was pared by 0 bases and J by 3 bases, with 8 bases between. Germline CDR1 PRHDT, CDR2 FYEKMQ (reference sequence). The CDR3 protein is CASSLGQGYYGYTF. CDR3 bases read: TGTGCCAGCAGCTTAGGGCAGGGTTACTATGGC.

This clone was seen ten or more times. The read ends 3 residues before the CDR3 terminus; that terminus is restored from the germline J gene. The chain links TRBV7-9 to TRBJ2-7, with 9 nucleotides matching TRBD1. V was clipped by 5 bases and J by 2 bases; unmatched bases: 4. Germline-derived CDR1 and CDR2 are SEHNR and FQNEAQ (reference sequence). This CDR3 is built from 14 residues. This CDR3 reads CASSPRDRAYEQYF. The DNA read from the CDR3 is TGTGCCAGCAGCCCCCGGGACAGGGCCTACGAG.

This clone was observed at least ten times. The read halts 3 residues ahead of the CDR3 end, with the missing end drawn from the germline J gene. This chain uses TRBV5-1 with TRBJ1-2; D may be TRBD1 (6 bases). The CDR3 is made up of 19 amino acids. Germline lookup yields CDR1 SGHRS and CDR2 YFSETQ. V lost 4 bases to trimming and J lost 0 bases, with 25 bases between them. The sequenced part of the CDR3 DNA is TGCGCCAGCAGCCCACGACCAGGTGACAGGAAAGACGCTAACTATGGC. Encoded protein: CASSPRPGDRKDANYG. The full-length CDR3 reads as CASSPRPGDRKDANYGYTF.

This clone came up many times. The read halts 3 residues ahead of the CDR3 end, with the missing end drawn from the germline J gene. The same CDR3 is also encoded by other DNA sequences in this sample. The chain is built from TRBV20-1 and TRBJ1-5; perhaps TRBD1 as D (5 bases). The CDR3 has 14 amino acids. V was cut by 3 bases and J by 5 bases, with 14 bases left in between. From germline, CDR1 is DFQATT and CDR2 SNEGSKA (reference sequence). Incomplete CDR3 DNA: TGCAGTGCTAGGGGGCAGACTGACGATCAGCCC. It encodes CSARGQTDDQP. The entire CDR3 sequence reads CSARGQTDDQPQHF.

Notes on this clone: The read terminates 3 residues ahead of where the CDR3 ends, so the germline J gene completes it. This chain joins TRBV7-3 and TRBJ1-5; 8 bases align to TRBD1. This CDR3 spans 15 amino acids. CDR1 is SGHTA, CDR2 FQGTGA, per germline. CDR3 DNA, as far as it was read: TGTGCCAGCAGCTCAGATACCGGGACAGGCCGTCCC. Translated: CASSSDTGTGRP. In full, the CDR3 reads CASSSDTGTGRPQHF. The variable domain in full, completed from reference TRBV7-3 and TRBJ1-5, reads GAGVSQTPSNKVTEKGKYVELRCDPISGHTALYWYRQSLGQGPEFLIYFQGTGAADDSGLPNDRFFAVRPEGSVSTLKIQRTERGDSAVYLCASSSDTGTGRPQHFGDGTRLSIL.

This clone has at least ten counts. The read ends 3 residues shy of where the CDR3 ends; the end is completed using the germline J gene. This chain joins TRBV20-1 and TRBJ1-5, with D hard to call. V was pared by 2 bases and J by 0 bases, with 5 bases between. Germline values: CDR1 DFQATT, CDR2 SNEGSKA (reference sequence). The CDR3 covers 13 residues. CDR3 bases read: TGCAGTGCTAGACAGGATAGCAATCAGCCC. This translates into CSARQDSNQP. The full CDR3 sequence reads CSARQDSNQPQHF.

Concerning this clone itself: The CDR3 end falls 3 residues outside the read, so it is completed with the germline J gene. The genes are TRBV2 and TRBJ2-5; TRBD1 agrees at 9 bases. Germline trimming cut 7 bases from V and 2 bases from J; bases unmatched to any gene: 5. Germline assignment: CDR1 SNHLY and CDR2 FYNNEI. The CDR3 length is 14 residues. The CDR3 reads CASTGQGTQETQYF. The sequenced CDR3 bases are TGTGCCAGCACGGGACAGGGAACACAAGAGACC.

On this clone: A read error may produce the germline difference seen at one junction end. The DNA ends 3 residues before the CDR3 does, and the rest of the CDR3 is filled in from the germline J gene. V usage is TRBV5-1 and J usage is TRBJ2-3, with a possible D match to TRBD2 (6 bases). Germline CDR1 reads SGHRS; CDR2 reads YFSETQ. This CDR3 is built from 13 residues. The CDR3 protein is CASSTAGPETQYF. CDR3 DNA (partial): TGCGCCAGCAGCACGGCGGGGCCAGAGACG.

This clone has at least ten counts. The sequence runs out 3 residues before the end of the CDR3; the remainder is reconstructed from the germline J gene. The chain uses TRBV6-1 and TRBJ1-4; D is uncertain. V lost 2 bases to trimming and J lost 4 bases, with 11 bases between them. The CDR3 is made up of 15 amino acids. CDR1 is MNHNS, CDR2 SASEGT, per germline. The CDR3 sequence: CASSESGFDNEKLFF. Partial CDR3 DNA: TGTGCCAGCAGTGAATCGGGTTTTGATAATGAAAAA.